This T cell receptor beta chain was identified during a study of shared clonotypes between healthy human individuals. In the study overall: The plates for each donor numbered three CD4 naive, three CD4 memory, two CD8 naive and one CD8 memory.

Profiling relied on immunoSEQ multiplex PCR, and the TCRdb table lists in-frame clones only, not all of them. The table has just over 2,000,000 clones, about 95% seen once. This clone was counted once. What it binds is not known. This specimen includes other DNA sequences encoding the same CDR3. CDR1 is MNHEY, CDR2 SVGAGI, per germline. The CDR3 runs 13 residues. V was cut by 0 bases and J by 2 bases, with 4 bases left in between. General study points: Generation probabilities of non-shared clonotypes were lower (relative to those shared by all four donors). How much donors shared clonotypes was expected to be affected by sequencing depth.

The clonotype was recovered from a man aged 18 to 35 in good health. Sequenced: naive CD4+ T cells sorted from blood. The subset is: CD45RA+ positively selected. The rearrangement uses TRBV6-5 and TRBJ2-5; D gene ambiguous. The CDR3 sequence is CASSYSRQETQYF. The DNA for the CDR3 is TGTGCCAGCAGTTACTCGAGACAAGAGACCCAGTACTTC.